Listed below are T cell receptor beta chains from one sample, sequenced in a study of Graves' ophthalmopathy and Graves' hyperthyroidism. TCRdb reprocessed the multiplex PCR reads via MiXCR and lists one record per CDR3 protein. This sample carries about 370,000 distinct CDR3 sequences, around 19% of them seen once, and the ten largest clones take around 1.4%. What was sequenced was peripheral blood. All receptors derive from a woman between 18 and 29 years old with Graves' ophthalmopathy. Both conserved end residues are part of each CDR3. The D gene is left open where the match is weak. Expanded clones are given a class, and other clones once, few, many or no size at all.

clone size	D gene	V gene	J gene	CDR3 DNA	CDR3 protein
-	-	TRBV6-1	TRBJ1-1	TGTGCCAGCACCGGGACCCAGGTTGAAGCTTTCTTT	CASTGTQVEAFF
many	-	TRBV15	TRBJ2-5	TGTGCCACCAGCAGCTCCAGGAAGGAGACCCAGTACTTC	CATSSSRKETQYF
many	-	TRBV14	TRBJ2-7	TGTGCCAGCAGCCAGGGGACTGGCAGGCTTTACGAGCAGTACTTC	CASSQGTGRLYEQYF
many	-	TRBV12-3/TRBV12-4	TRBJ2-6	TGTGCCAGCAGCCACTCAGGGGGGCTCTCTGGGGCCAACGTCCTGACTTTC	CASSHSGGLSGANVLTF
-	-	TRBV5-1	TRBJ1-1	TGCGCCAGCAGTTCCGGACCTATGAACACTGAAGCTTTCTTT	CASSSGPMNTEAFF
many	-	TRBV6-1	TRBJ2-7	TGTGCCAGCAGGTGGGTTACGTCCTACGAGCAGTACTTC	CASRWVTSYEQYF
many	-	TRBV11-2	TRBJ2-2	TGTGCCAGCAGCTTAGTTGGAACGAACACCGGGGAGCTGTTTTTT	CASSLVGTNTGELFF
few	-	TRBV12-3/TRBV12-4	TRBJ1-1	TGTGCCAGCAGGGTCTTTACTGACACTGAAGCTTTCTTT	CASRVFTDTEAFF
many	-	TRBV27	TRBJ2-7	TGTGCCAGCAGTCCCGGACGGGTCTCCTACGAGCAGTACTTC	CASSPGRVSYEQYF
many	-	TRBV18	TRBJ1-3	TGTGCCAGCTCACCTCCCGAAATTCGTTCTGGAAACACCATATATTTT	CASSPPEIRSGNTIYF
many	TRBD2	TRBV30	TRBJ2-7	TGTGCCCTAAAGGCTGGACTAGCGGGCCCCACCTACGAGCAGTACTTC	CALKAGLAGPTYEQYF
many	-	TRBV28	TRBJ1-2	TGTGCCAGCAGTTTGGCAGGGACCAATGGCTACACCTTC	CASSLAGTNGYTF
many	-	TRBV7-2	TRBJ2-7	TGTGCCAGCAGCCAGGGACTGACAACCTACGAGCAGTACTTC	CASSQGLTTYEQYF
-	TRBD2	TRBV15	TRBJ2-2	TGTGCCACCATCCCGGGACTAGCGGGAACCGGGGAGCTGTTTTTT	CATIPGLAGTGELFF
-	TRBD1	TRBV19	TRBJ2-2	TGTGCCAGTAGTATGGGCCGAGACAGGGCCTGGTCCGGGGAGCTGTTTTTT	CASSMGRDRAWSGELFF
many	-	TRBV6-4	TRBJ2-6	TGTGCCAGCAGTCAGGACTCTGGGGCCAACGTCCTGACTTTC	CASSQDSGANVLTF
many	-	TRBV20-1	TRBJ2-5	TGCAGTGCTAGAGTCACGGCAGAGACCCAGTACTTC	CSARVTAETQYF
many	-	TRBV30	TRBJ1-2	TGTGCCTGGACCTCAGGGACCTGGAGCTACACCTTC	CAWTSGTWSYTF
many	-	TRBV28	TRBJ2-7	TGTGCCAGCAGTTTACCTGGGGAAGACTACGAGCAGTACTTC	CASSLPGEDYEQYF
-	TRBD1	TRBV28	TRBJ1-2	TGTGCCAGCAGGACCGGGACAGGAATTTATGGCTACACCTTC	CASRTGTGIYGYTF
many	-	TRBV18	TRBJ2-7	TGTGCCAGCTCTACCAAGGGGGACGGAACCTACGAGCAGTACTTC	CASSTKGDGTYEQYF
-	-	TRBV6-5	TRBJ1-1	TGTGCCAGCAGTTACTTCAGGGACGCTTTCTTT	CASSYFRDAFF